The subject of this entry is one T cell receptor beta chain. Original processing notes: For the immunoSEQ data, sequences were junction-only without quality scores, so filtering differed. The data were produced by immunoSEQ multiplex PCR, yet TCRdb's version contains in-frame clones alone and is incomplete. The DNA gave D and trimming, while V, J and clone size come from that table. The data contain more than 1,200,000 clones, 98% of them singletons. The data are from a study of shared clonotypes between healthy human individuals. Turning to the study itself: Samples came from a couple of female and three male donors aged 18 to 49. There were three CD4 naive, three CD4 memory, two CD8 naive and one CD8 memory plates per donor.

The V gene lost 7 bases and the J gene lost 0 bases, with 17 bases spanning the gap. The CDR3 runs 15 residues. The germline V gene encodes CDR1 SGHRS and CDR2 YFSETQ. The rearrangement joins TRBV5-1 to TRBJ2-7; possible D gene TRBD2, 5 bases. This receptor was identified in a man aged 25-45 years in good health. The specimen was naive CD4+ T cells sorted from blood. This sample's subset: CD45RA+ positively selected. The CDR3 is CASGPQPGSSYEQYF. In DNA form, the CDR3 reads TGCGCCAGCGGCCCACAGCCGGGGAGCTCCTACGAGCAGTACTTC.